Shown below are 29 T cell receptor beta chains from a single sample sequenced in a study of blood T cell repertoires in COVID-19. Sequenced by immunoSEQ multiplex PCR; TCRdb stores in-frame clones only, minus some. The table lists roughly 190,000 clones, roughly four fifths of them singletons. Sequencing was carried out using PBMCs or T cells enriched from blood (not recorded which). These receptors were taken from a middle-aged man who had recovered from COVID-19.

The chain carries TRBV5-5 and TRBJ1-2; 8 bases match TRBD1. Germline-derived CDR1 and CDR2 are SGHKS and YYEKEE (reference sequence). Trimming at V came to 1 base and at J to 7 bases, leaving 3 bases not matched to a gene. CDR3 length equals 13 residues. CDR3 amino acids: CASSLQGAGGYTF. The CDR3 nucleotides are TGTGCCAGCAGCTTGCAGGGGGCAGGTGGCTACACCTTC.

This clone has just a few counts. The J gene is TRBJ1-5, the V gene TRBV19, with D perhaps TRBD1 (5 bases). Germline-derived CDR1 and CDR2 are LNHDA and SQIVND (reference sequence). V dropped 5 bases and J dropped 7 bases, with 12 bases sitting between them. The CDR3 length is 13 residues. The CDR3 loop is CASSLGVRQPQHF. The DNA of the CDR3 is TGTGCCAGTAGTTTAGGGGTGCGGCAGCCCCAGCATTTT.

The V gene is TRBV19, the J gene TRBJ2-7; the match to TRBD2 covers 7 bases. CDR3 length equals 15 residues. J lost 4 bases, V lost 0 bases, and 6 bases had no gene match. Germline V gene data show CDR1 as LNHDA and CDR2 as SQIVND (reference sequence). CDR3 sequence reads: CASSIEGGSWYEQYF. CDR3 nucleotide sequence: TGTGCCAGTAGTATAGAGGGCGGGAGCTGGTACGAGCAGTACTTC.

In this sample, this clone turned up a few times. V and J are TRBV30 and TRBJ2-7, with D perhaps matching TRBD2 (5 bases). V dropped 3 bases and J dropped 5 bases, with 14 bases sitting between them. CDR3 length equals 13 residues. Germline CDR1 reads GTSNPN; CDR2 reads SVGIG (reference sequence). This CDR3 reads CAWSPTSYHEQYF. CDR3 nucleotides: TGTGCCTGGAGCCCTACTAGTTACCACGAGCAGTACTTC.

This chain joins TRBV6-5 and TRBJ2-3, with TRBD2 identical over 9 bases. This CDR3 spans 16 amino acids. The ends lost 0 bases at V and 5 bases at J; junction bases unmatched: 6. Germline V gives CDR1 MNHEY, CDR2 SVGAGI. The CDR3 here is CASSYSGGRAVDTQYF. The CDR3 DNA follows: TGTGCCAGCAGTTACTCGGGCGGGAGGGCAGTAGATACGCAGTATTTT.

The V and J genes are TRBV29-1 and TRBJ1-5; D is perhaps TRBD1 (6 bases). Germline V lookup: CDR1 SQVTM, CDR2 ANQGSEA. This CDR3 is built from 12 residues. V dropped 3 bases and J dropped 5 bases, with 8 bases sitting between them. CDR3 sequence: CSVESGDQPQHF. The CDR3 DNA reads as TGCAGCGTTGAGTCAGGGGATCAGCCCCAGCATTTT.

This clone showed up just a few times. The same CDR3 is also encoded by other DNA sequences in this sample. The rearrangement uses TRBV19 and TRBJ1-2; tentatively, D is TRBD1 (5 bases). Germline V CDR1 and CDR2: LNHDA, SQIVND (reference sequence). The length of the CDR3 is 13 residues. Between the trimmed V and J ends, which lost 4 bases and 2 bases, there was a span of 8 bases. CDR3 region: CASSKQGNYGYTF. The CDR3 coding sequence is TGTGCCAGTAGTAAGCAGGGAAACTATGGCTACACCTTC.

The J gene is TRBJ2-1, the V gene TRBV5-1; 10 bases match TRBD2. This CDR3 is built from 18 residues. The V gene's germline CDR1 is SGHRS and CDR2 YFSETQ. J was trimmed by 4 bases and V by 2 bases; bases with no gene match: 12. The CDR3 reads CASSFPALAGRLYNEQFF. As DNA, the CDR3 is TGCGCCAGCAGCTTCCCGGCACTAGCGGGGAGACTGTACAATGAGCAGTTCTTC.

This chain connects TRBV3-1 (or the pseudogene TRBV3-2) to TRBJ2-1; maybe TRBD2 (5 bases). The CDR3 totals 15 residues. Trimming took 3 bases from V and 2 from J, leaving 11 bases between them. Germline-derived CDR1 and CDR2 are LGHDT and YNNKEL (reference sequence). CDR3 DNA sequence: TGTGCCAGCAGCCAGGGCGGGCCGACCTACAATGAGCAGTTCTTC. It codes for CASSQGGPTYNEQFF.

The J gene is TRBJ2-1, the V gene TRBV5-1; 9 nucleotides agree with TRBD1. V lost 4 bases to trimming and J lost 15 bases; unmatched junction nucleotides: 8. The germline V gene has CDR1 SGHRS and CDR2 YFSETQ. This CDR3 is built from 12 residues. The CDR3 reads CASSTTGGWGFF. In DNA form, the CDR3 reads TGCGCCAGCAGCACCACAGGGGGCTGGGGGTTCTTC.

The V and J genes are TRBV2 and TRBJ2-7, with TRBD1 as a possible D gene (6 bases). Looked up from germline, CDR1 is SNHLY and CDR2 is FYNNEI. The CDR3 consists of 14 residues. The V end was cut by 7 bases, the J end by 3 bases, with 16 bases between. The CDR3 reads CASIATGKYYEQYF. For the CDR3, the DNA is TGTGCCAGCATCGCGACAGGAAAATACTACGAGCAGTACTTC. The whole variable domain, filled in from reference TRBV2 and TRBJ2-7, reads EPEVTQTPSHQVTQMGQEVILRCVPISNHLYFYWYRQILGQKVEFLVSFYNNEISEKSEIFDDQFSVERPDGSNFTLKIRSTKLEDSAMYFCASIATGKYYEQYFGPGTRLTVT.

The chain has TRBV27 and TRBJ2-1; 12 nucleotides line up with TRBD2. CDR1 is MNHEY, CDR2 SMNVEV, per germline (reference sequence). The CDR3 loop spans 16 amino acids. V shed 4 bases, J shed 8 bases, and the junction held 9 bases outside the gene matches. Here the CDR3 DNA reads TGTGCCAGCAGTTCCCTACTAGCGGGAGGCCCCTATGAGCAGTTCTTC. Its translation is CASSSLLAGGPYEQFF.

This rearrangement joins TRBV7-9 to TRBJ1-2, with 8 bases identical to TRBD1. CDR3 length: 17 amino acids. Germline V CDR1 and CDR2: SEHNR, FQNEAQ (reference sequence). V lost 6 bases to trimming and J lost 0 bases; unmatched junction nucleotides: 12. CDR3 DNA: TGTGCCAGCAGTCCGAAACTGGGACAGGATACTAACTATGGCTACACCTTC. It is translated as CASSPKLGQDTNYGYTF. The entire variable domain, with the rest obtained from reference TRBV7-9 and TRBJ1-2, is as follows: DTGVSQNPRHKITKRGQNVTFRCDPISEHNRLYWYRQTLGQGPEFLTYFQNEAQLEKSRLLSDRFSAERPKGSFSTLEIQRTEQGDSAMYLCASSPKLGQDTNYGYTFGSGTRLTVV.

This chain uses TRBV12-3 or TRBV12-4 with TRBJ2-4; D remains unclear. The CDR3 runs 12 residues. Trimming took off 3 bases at V and 7 bases at J, with 7 bases between the two ends. CDR3 bases: TGTGCCAGCAGTTTTGACTGGAACATTCAGTACTTC. As protein: CASSFDWNIQYF.

This clone was recorded a few times. The chain joins TRBV6-5 to TRBJ2-5; 8 nucleotides match TRBD2. The junction had 2 bases not matched to a gene; V was cut back by 0 bases and J by 2 bases. Per germline, CDR1 MNHEY and CDR2 SVGAGI. There are 15 residues in the CDR3. The DNA of the CDR3 is TGTGCCAGCAGTTACTCGTCGGGGGGGCAAGAGACCCAGTACTTC. This translates into CASSYSSGGQETQYF.

This clone was seen just once. The chain uses TRBV18 and TRBJ2-7; D possibly corresponds to TRBD2 (6 bases). The CDR3 is 12 residues long. Germline values: CDR1 KGHSH, CDR2 LQKENI. Trimming removed 0 bases from V and 6 bases from J, with 6 bases in between. The CDR3 DNA reads as TGTGCCAGCTCACCACCGGGAGGCGAGCAGTACGTC. This codes for CASSPPGGEQYV.

The chain employs TRBV28 and TRBJ1-6; TRBD1 might be the D (6 bases). Trimming took off 11 bases at V and 8 bases at J, with 13 bases between the two ends. This CDR3 is 12 amino acids long. Germline CDR1 MDHEN, CDR2 SYDVKM. This chain's CDR3 is CAWGPLHSPLHF. The CDR3 region has the DNA TGTGCCTGGGGGCCGCTCCATTCACCCCTCCACTTT. Variable domain in full (rest from reference TRBV28 and TRBJ1-6): DVKVTQSSRYLVKRTGEKVFLECVQDMDHENMFWYRQDPGLGLRLIYFSYDVKMKEKGDIPEGYSVSREKKERFSLILESASTNQTSMYLCAWGPLHSPLHFGNGTRLTVT.

Remarks on this clone: The identical CDR3 is also encoded by other nucleotide sequences in the sample. The J gene is TRBJ1-4, the V gene TRBV7-9; D may be TRBD1 (6 bases). The CDR3 has 14 amino acids. CDR1 and CDR2 (germline): SEHNR, FQNEAQ (reference sequence). Deletions cut 1 base from V and 5 bases from J, with 8 bases between. The CDR3 nucleotides read TGTGCCAGCAGCTTAGGTCAGGGGAATGAAAAACTGTTTTTT. This gives the protein CASSLGQGNEKLFF.

The rearrangement links TRBV7-6 to TRBJ1-4; the D is unclear. The germline V gene encodes CDR1 SGHVS and CDR2 FNYEAQ. This CDR3 contains 12 residues. V lost 4 bases and J lost 6, with 6 bases in between. DNA of the CDR3: TGTGCCAGCAGCTCCGCGTATGAAAAACTGTTTTTT. Residues: CASSSAYEKLFF.

The V call is TRBV6-5, the J call TRBJ1-5; the D is unclear. Germline V gives CDR1 MNHEY, CDR2 SVGAGI. The CDR3 is 14 amino acids. V was trimmed by 3 bases and J by 5 bases, leaving 11 bases between them. CDR3 sequence (DNA): TGTGCCAGCAGTTATGGGCAGACCCATCAGCCCCAGCATTTT. Protein sequence: CASSYGQTHQPQHF.

The J gene is TRBJ1-2, the V gene TRBV29-1, with 7 positions matching TRBD1. Germline CDR1 is SQVTM and CDR2 is ANQGSEA. The ends lost 7 bases at V and 5 bases at J; junction bases unmatched: 7. This CDR3 has 12 amino acids. CDR3 DNA sequence: TGCAGCGCGGGAGGACAGGAATATGGCTACACCTTC. It translates to CSAGGQEYGYTF.

The genes are TRBV28 and TRBJ1-1; D unclear. Per germline, CDR1 MDHEN and CDR2 SYDVKM. This CDR3 has 14 residues. Deletions cut 2 bases from V and 4 bases from J, with 11 bases between. The CDR3 DNA is TGTGCCAGCAGTTTAGTATTTTCAGGCACTGAAGCTTTCTTT. The encoded protein is CASSLVFSGTEAFF. Using reference TRBV28 and TRBJ1-1 for the parts outside the CDR3, the full variable domain is DVKVTQSSRYLVKRTGEKVFLECVQDMDHENMFWYRQDPGLGLRLIYFSYDVKMKEKGDIPEGYSVSREKKERFSLILESASTNQTSMYLCASSLVFSGTEAFFGQGTRLTVV.

The genes are TRBV18 and TRBJ1-2, with TRBD1 matching over 8 bases. V dropped 5 bases and J dropped 6; count of bases not matched to a gene: 11. The germline CDR1 and CDR2 sequences are KGHSH and LQKENI. CDR3 length equals 15 residues. CDR3 region: CASSGGTGLGDGYTF. The CDR3 DNA follows: TGTGCCAGCTCAGGAGGGACAGGTTTAGGAGATGGCTACACCTTC.

This clone was picked up a small number of times. V and J are TRBV6-2 or TRBV6-3 and TRBJ2-1, with D uncertain. V was clipped by 0 bases and J by 6 bases, with 21 bases between them. Germline lookup yields CDR1 MNHEY and CDR2 SVGEGT. The CDR3 is made up of 18 amino acids. The CDR3 sequence is CASSYSTVLMVPGNEQFF. CDR3 DNA: TGTGCCAGCAGTTACTCAACGGTTCTGATGGTCCCGGGCAATGAGCAGTTCTTC.

This sequence joins TRBV3-1 (or the pseudogene TRBV3-2) and TRBJ1-2, with TRBD1 matching 8 bases. Losses at the gene ends were 4 bases for V and 8 bases for J; bases not matched to a gene: 9. This CDR3 spans 14 amino acids. Germline V CDR1 and CDR2: LGHDT, YNNKEL (reference sequence). The CDR3 DNA follows: TGTGCCAGCAGCCCTTGGGGACAGGTAGGCGGCTACACCTTC. Protein: CASSPWGQVGGYTF.

V is TRBV2 and J is TRBJ2-5; TRBD2 matches at 9 bases. This CDR3 is 12 amino acids long. Per the germline V gene, CDR1 is SNHLY and CDR2 is FYNNEI. J was trimmed by 5 bases and V by 11 bases; bases with no gene match: 6. This CDR3 is CAGSGSRETQYF. The CDR3 bases are TGTGCCGGTAGCGGGAGCCGGGAGACCCAGTACTTC.

In this sample, this clone turned up once. In nucleotides, the CDR3 is TGTGCCAGTAGAGATACAGGGGCCGGGGCCAACGTCCTGACTTTC. Encoded protein: CASRDTGAGANVLTF. The chain links TRBV19 to TRBJ2-6; 7 nucleotides line up with TRBD1. Germline V lookup: CDR1 LNHDA, CDR2 SQIVND (reference sequence). This CDR3 has 15 amino acids. The trim removed 6 bases at V and 4 bases at J, leaving 6 bases unmatched.

The chain carries TRBV7-2 and TRBJ2-1; D possibly corresponds to TRBD1 (6 bases). This CDR3 contains 13 residues. Trimming took 5 bases from V and 4 from J, leaving 9 bases between them. Germline CDR1 and CDR2: SGHTA and FQGNSA. The CDR3 here is CASSPRGYNEQFF. The CDR3 nucleotides read TGTGCCAGCAGCCCCAGGGGTTACAATGAGCAGTTCTTC.

The chain combines TRBV7-2 with TRBJ2-1; 10 bases are shared with TRBD2. Germline V gene data show CDR1 as SGHTA and CDR2 as FQGNSA. Trimming removed 3 bases from V and 7 bases from J; junction bases left unmatched: 9. This CDR3 has 16 amino acids. The DNA of the CDR3 is TGTGCCAGCAGCTTGTCCCTAGCGGGAGTCAGGAATGAGCAGTTCTTC. Its protein is CASSLSLAGVRNEQFF.